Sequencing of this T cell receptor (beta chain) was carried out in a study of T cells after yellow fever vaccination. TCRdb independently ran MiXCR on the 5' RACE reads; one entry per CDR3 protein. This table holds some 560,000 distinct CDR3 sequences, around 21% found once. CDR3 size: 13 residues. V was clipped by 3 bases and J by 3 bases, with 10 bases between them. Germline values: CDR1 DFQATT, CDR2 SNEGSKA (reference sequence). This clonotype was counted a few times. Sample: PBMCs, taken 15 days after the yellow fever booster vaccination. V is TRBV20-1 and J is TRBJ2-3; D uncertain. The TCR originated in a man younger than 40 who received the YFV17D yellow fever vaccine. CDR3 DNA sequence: TGCAGTGCTAGTCTAACAGCAACAGATACGCAGTATTTT. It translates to CSASLTATDTQYF.